Listed below are T cell receptor beta chains from one sample, sequenced in a study of cytomegalovirus exposure and HLA in healthy donors. Sequencing used immunoSEQ multiplex PCR; TCRdb keeps in-frame clones, though not all of them. Of some 110,000 clones listed, roughly four fifths are singletons. Sequenced sample: PBMCs. The receptors here all came from a man aged 50-60 years in good health and CMV-seronegative. The CDR3 runs from the conserved cysteine through the conserved F or W. A D gene is named only where the DNA matches it firmly. Size tells how often a clone was seen (once, few, many) or the class of an expanded clone, and some rows leave it out.

cdr3_length	d_call	clone_size	v_call	j_call	cdr3_aa	cdr3_nt
16	NA	NA	TRBV19	TRBJ1-5	CASDKVFQGSRQPQHF	TGTGCCAGTGATAAGGTCTTCCAGGGTTCGCGCCAGCCCCAGCATTTT
14	NA	NA	TRBV7-8	TRBJ1-2	CASSQNRVAAGYTF	TGTGCCAGCAGCCAAAATAGGGTAGCGGCTGGCTACACCTTC
15	NA	NA	TRBV5-4	TRBJ2-3	CASSRRDGEEDTQYF	TGTGCCAGCAGCCGTCGAGACGGGGAGGAAGATACGCAGTATTTT
14	NA	once	TRBV21-1	TRBJ1-4	CASSKNGPNEKLFF	TGTGCCAGCAGCAAAAACGGTCCAAATGAAAAACTGTTTTTT
15	TRBD2	few	TRBV29-1	TRBJ2-3	CSGGRLAGVTDTQYF	TGCAGCGGGGGGCGGCTAGCGGGGGTCACAGATACGCAGTATTTT
13	TRBD1	NA	TRBV19	TRBJ1-2	CASTTGGAYGYTF	TGTGCCAGTACGACAGGGGGCGCTTATGGCTACACCTTC
17	TRBD1	NA	TRBV2	TRBJ2-3	CASRPGWGTGGADTQYF	TGTGCCAGCAGGCCAGGGTGGGGGACAGGGGGAGCAGATACGCAGTATTTT
15	NA	NA	TRBV11-3	TRBJ1-1	CASSLGGQRNTEAFF	TGTGCCAGCAGCTTAGGAGGGCAGAGGAACACTGAAGCTTTCTTT
13	NA	NA	TRBV7-2	TRBJ2-3	CASSLVYLDTQYF	TGTGCCAGCAGCTTAGTATATCTAGATACGCAGTATTTT
18	TRBD1	NA	TRBV27	TRBJ1-6	CASSFGRTGGRGNSPLHF	TGTGCCAGCAGTTTCGGTCGAACAGGGGGACGAGGTAATTCACCCCTCCACTTT
15	NA	NA	TRBV7-2	TRBJ2-6	CASSLGGGGANVLTF	TGTGCCAGCAGCTTAGGGGGCGGTGGGGCCAACGTCCTGACTTTC
18	TRBD1	NA	TRBV5-1	TRBJ1-1	CASSLGDRGPFKDTEAFF	TGCGCCAGCAGCTTGGGGGACAGGGGGCCGTTTAAGGACACTGAAGCTTTCTTT
15	NA	NA	TRBV2	TRBJ2-5	CASSDDSRRQETQYF	TGTGCCAGCAGTGACGACAGTCGTCGGCAAGAGACCCAGTACTTC
16	TRBD1	NA	TRBV9	TRBJ1-2	CASSSRAGGADYGYTF	TGTGCCAGCAGCTCCCGTGCAGGGGGCGCAGACTATGGCTACACCTTC
13	NA	NA	TRBV5-1	TRBJ2-5	CASSLASQETQYF	TGCGCCAGCAGCTTGGCCAGCCAAGAGACCCAGTACTTC
16	NA	NA	TRBV11-3	TRBJ2-2	CASSRNGTKGTGELFF	TGTGCCAGCAGCCGAAACGGGACAAAGGGCACCGGGGAGCTGTTTTTT
16	TRBD1	NA	TRBV6-6	TRBJ2-6	CASSRDRISGANVLTF	TGTGCCAGCAGCAGGGACAGAATCTCTGGGGCCAACGTCCTGACTTTC
15	NA	NA	TRBV7-2	TRBJ2-3	CASSFTGGVQDTQYF	TGTGCCAGCAGCTTCACAGGGGGGGTCCAGGATACGCAGTATTTT
13	NA	once	TRBV6-1	TRBJ2-5	CASSRDNQETQYF	TGTGCCAGCAGTCGGGACAACCAAGAGACCCAGTACTTC
15	NA	few	TRBV18	TRBJ2-2	CASSLQGGRTGELFF	TGTGCCAGCTCACTGCAAGGGGGACGCACCGGGGAGCTGTTTTTT
14	NA	once	TRBV4-2	TRBJ1-5	CASSRLGDNQPQHF	TGTGCCAGCAGCCGACTCGGGGACAATCAGCCCCAGCATTTT
15	TRBD1	NA	TRBV6-5	TRBJ1-3	CASSYDRGPGNTIYF	TGTGCCAGCAGTTATGACAGGGGGCCGGGAAACACCATATATTTT
17	TRBD2	NA	TRBV5-8	TRBJ2-7	CASSLPGLAGANYEQYF	TGTGCCAGCAGCTTGCCGGGACTAGCGGGGGCAAATTACGAGCAGTACTTC
14	NA	NA	TRBV10-3	TRBJ1-2	CAISSFEVNYGYTF	TGTGCCATCAGTAGCTTTGAAGTGAACTATGGCTACACCTTC
12	NA	NA	TRBV6-1	TRBJ1-5	CASSAPDQPQHF	TGTGCCAGCAGTGCTCCGGATCAGCCCCAGCATTTT
17	TRBD1	NA	TRBV4-2	TRBJ1-5	CASSQEGTGWGNQPQHF	TGTGCCAGCAGCCAAGAGGGGACAGGGTGGGGTAATCAGCCCCAGCATTTT
12	NA	NA	TRBV29-1	TRBJ1-2	CSVEEGRGGYTF	TGCAGCGTTGAAGAGGGACGGGGGGGCTACACCTTC
16	TRBD1	NA	TRBV28	TRBJ2-3	CASSGFWDRGADTQYF	TGTGCCAGTTCTGGTTTCTGGGACAGGGGGGCAGATACGCAGTATTTT
13	NA	NA	TRBV14	TRBJ1-2	CASSPGRGYGYTF	TGTGCCAGCAGCCCAGGCAGGGGATATGGCTACACCTTC
14	TRBD1	few	TRBV5-6	TRBJ1-5	CASSFGQGNQPQHF	TGTGCCAGCAGCTTCGGACAGGGCAATCAGCCCCAGCATTTT
14	TRBD1	NA	TRBV6-1	TRBJ1-1	CASRVPGQGSEAFF	TGTGCCAGCAGGGTCCCGGGACAGGGATCTGAAGCTTTCTTT
14	NA	once	TRBV18	TRBJ2-7	CASSKDSHSYEQYF	TGTGCCAGCTCAAAGGACTCGCATTCCTACGAGCAGTACTTC
13	NA	NA	TRBV19	TRBJ2-2	CASSKTRSGELFF	TGTGCCAGTAGTAAGACTCGGTCCGGGGAGCTGTTTTTT
15	NA	NA	TRBV5-4	TRBJ1-5	CASSLVGRANQPQHF	TGTGCCAGCAGCTTGGTCGGCAGGGCCAATCAGCCCCAGCATTTT
14	NA	NA	TRBV11-2	TRBJ2-3	CASSLAVGTDTQYF	TGTGCCAGCAGCTTAGCCGTCGGCACAGATACGCAGTATTTT
13	NA	NA	TRBV7-2	TRBJ1-4	CASSFQRNEKLFF	TGTGCCAGCAGCTTCCAGAGGAATGAAAAACTGTTTTTT
14	TRBD1	NA	TRBV5-1	TRBJ2-7	CASSWGDRGWEQYF	TGCGCCAGCAGCTGGGGGGACAGGGGTTGGGAGCAGTACTTC
14	TRBD1	NA	TRBV5-1	TRBJ1-1	CASSVDRANTEAFF	TGCGCCAGCAGCGTAGACAGGGCGAACACTGAAGCTTTCTTT
13	NA	few	TRBV25-1	TRBJ1-1	CASSSQPGTEAFF	TGTGCCAGCAGTTCTCAACCCGGGACTGAAGCTTTCTTT
16	NA	NA	TRBV5-4	TRBJ2-1	CASRKEGGMTRNEQFF	TGTGCCAGCAGAAAGGAGGGGGGGATGACTCGGAATGAGCAGTTCTTC
12	NA	once	TRBV6-5	TRBJ1-1	CASSGIEAQGFF	TGTGCCAGCAGTGGGATAGAGGCCCAGGGGTTCTTT
15	NA	NA	TRBV19	TRBJ2-2	CASSIGGSDTGELFF	TGTGCCAGTAGTATTGGAGGGTCCGACACCGGGGAGCTGTTTTTT
13	NA	NA	TRBV7-6	TRBJ1-2	CASSFREGYGYTF	TGTGCCAGCAGCTTTAGGGAGGGCTATGGCTACACCTTC
15	TRBD1	NA	TRBV7-9	TRBJ1-5	CASSYPGQGWQPQHF	TGTGCCAGCAGCTACCCGGGACAGGGGTGGCAGCCCCAGCATTTT
13	NA	NA	TRBV6-1	TRBJ2-3	CASSVFAADTQYF	TGTGCCAGCAGTGTGTTCGCGGCAGATACGCAGTATTTT
15	TRBD2	NA	TRBV6-5	TRBJ2-5	CASSGGGELEETQYF	TGTGCCAGCAGTGGCGGGGGGGAGTTAGAAGAGACCCAGTACTTC